This T cell receptor beta chain was found in a study of T cells after yellow fever vaccination (dated by TCRdb to 2018 to 2020). Some background on the complete study: Libraries from fractions with low cell numbers were prepared with the SMART-Seq v4 Ultra Low Input RNA kit. To follow T-cell clones before and after primary and booster YFV17D yellow fever vaccination, bulk TCR alpha and beta repertoires were sequenced over time. The cohort comprised two healthy male donors, one aged 18 to 30 and one aged 30 to 40 years. Blood was collected at multiple timepoints before and after primary and secondary immunization, and bulk PBMC replicates and cell subsets were isolated. What the authors observed across the whole study: The study included only two donors, which limits how far the findings can be generalized. A small share of clonotypes occurred in both CD4 and CD8 compartments, likely arising from convergent recombination. Because abundant contaminating clonotypes from the bulk population could be contained in FACS-sorted repertoires, computational filtering was required. Compared with the primary T-cell response, the secondary T-cell response was faster but weaker, reaching its peak on day 5 rather than on day 15. Most clones expanded after primary vaccination (around 96% of CD4 and around nine tenths of CD8) were re-detected after the booster, suggesting that broad memory maintenance occurred.

The treatment or condition label on this specimen signifies: live attenuated yellow fever vaccine strain. At each blood-draw timepoint, two biological replicates of bulk PBMCs were obtained. PBMCs were isolated from peripheral blood using a standard Ficoll-Paque protocol. RNA was extracted with TriZol from bulk PBMCs, CD4 and CD8 fractions, and dextramer-positive and dextramer-negative fractions. TCR cDNA was synthesized by 5'RACE template switching, which introduced a universal primer site and unique molecular identifiers. Priming of cDNA synthesis was performed from both the TCR alpha and TCR beta constant segments. Two PCR steps were used to amplify libraries, with sample barcodes and sequencing adapters being added in the second step. Sequencing of libraries was done on Illumina HiSeq 2500 (2x100 bp) or NovaSeq (2x150 bp). The original pipeline was this. Demultiplexing of reads and collapsing into UMI consensus sequences were performed with MIGEC, and V(D)J alignment was carried out with MiXCR. Using edgeR on replicate PBMC samples, clonotypes were called vaccine-responding if FDR was below 0.01 and the log2 fold change was above 5 up to day 15. Each bulk clonotype was labeled CD4 or CD8 based on which sequenced repertoire, CD4 or CD8, contained the clonotype at higher abundance. TCRdb handled the public reads itself, with Q25 trimming in fastp and clone calling in MiXCR, and kept productive beta chains. Records with the same CDR3 protein are collapsed into one entry carrying the most frequent genes and DNA. Here the V and J calls rest on TCRdb's processing, not on the authors' analysis. The sample includes about 350,000 distinct CDR3 sequences, with roughly 12% observed a single time. The ten most abundant clones make up more than 15% of the sample.

The CDR3 sequence holds 17 residues, the cysteine and phenylalanine included. Only the CDR3 DNA stays, 51 bases, in frame from base 1. For this chain, trimming is 2 bases at the V end and 4 bases at the J end, and the number of junction bases without a gene match is 10. Taken from the germline V gene, the CDR1 and CDR2 loops are MNHEY and SVGEGT. In this sample, this clonotype turned up many times. Its recognized antigen is unknown. The sample holds no much larger clone one base away, and base qualities are not on file. This clonotype was sampled from a man aged 18 to 29 who received the YFV17D yellow fever vaccine. The rearranged segments are TRBV6-2 or TRBV6-3 and TRBJ2-2; TRBD1 matches 7 bases in the middle. Sequencing used PBMCs, obtained on the day of the first yellow fever vaccination. The base sequence is TGTGCCAGCAGTTACCGGTCCGACAGGGTTCTCACCGGGGAGCTGTTTTTT. The translation is CASSYRSDRVLTGELFF.